These T cell receptor beta chains were read from a single sample in a study of T cell clusters in autoimmune cytopenias. TCRdb re-called the multiplex PCR reads and catalogs CDR3 proteins one per entry, DNA excluded. The listing contains some 15,000 distinct CDR3 sequences. Sequencing used peripheral blood. The receptors were gathered from a human donor with an autoimmune cytopenia or autoimmune hepatitis (not recorded which). Each CDR3 is given with its conserved first and last residue. The order of the fields is V gene, clone size, J gene, CDR3 protein. Only some rows state a clone size, as once, few, many or a class for expanded clones.

TRBV6-5	NA	TRBJ1-5	CASTPGGPGNQPQHF
TRBV7-6	NA	TRBJ2-7	CASSRQQGNEQYF
TRBV5-5	NA	TRBJ2-1	CASSQEVRIWDGTGNEQFF
TRBV6-5	NA	TRBJ2-1	CASSYLGASGDYNEQFF
TRBV19	NA	TRBJ1-4	CASSLRTGSYEKLFF
TRBV7-2	NA	TRBJ1-4	CASSLGDATNEKLFF
TRBV19	NA	TRBJ2-1	CASSILSDSPEQFF
TRBV27	NA	TRBJ2-1	CASSPTTGYNEQFF
TRBV27	NA	TRBJ2-2	CASSPQGTPGELFF
TRBV20-1	NA	TRBJ1-5	CSAREEGVGNQPQHF
TRBV18	NA	TRBJ2-5	CASSPAETQYF
TRBV6-5	medium-sized	TRBJ1-2	CASSSTGGNGYTF
TRBV29-1	medium-sized	TRBJ2-7	CSVRASGKHEQYF
TRBV6-1	NA	TRBJ1-2	CASSGALHYGYTF
TRBV6-8	NA	TRBJ2-1	CASSTPGGLGYNEQFF
TRBV14	NA	TRBJ2-7	CASSQETSPAYEQYF
TRBV6-5	NA	TRBJ2-5	CASRERGQQQETQYF
TRBV18	NA	TRBJ1-1	CASSSPGQGWTEAFF
TRBV6-5	NA	TRBJ1-5	CASSSSMGQPQHF
TRBV11-1	medium-sized	TRBJ2-5	CASSLNRVGETQYF
TRBV6-1	NA	TRBJ2-1	CASSVGQGLDNEQFF
TRBV29-1	medium-sized	TRBJ2-5	CSVVLAGQETQYF
TRBV12-3/TRBV12-4	NA	TRBJ2-5	CASSLAGYRETQYF
TRBV30	NA	TRBJ1-1	CAWSGTANTEAFF
TRBV7-9	NA	TRBJ1-1	CASSLQRGTEAFF
TRBV19	NA	TRBJ1-1	CASSPQRSYTEAFF
TRBV2	NA	TRBJ1-4	CASTGASGTREKLFF
TRBV29-1	medium-sized	TRBJ2-7	CSVLGQGLSEQYF
TRBV18	NA	TRBJ2-7	CASSQDRERLEQYF
TRBV29-1	medium-sized	TRBJ2-7	CSVQADSYEQYF
TRBV5-5	NA	TRBJ2-1	CASSHHPGYNEQFF